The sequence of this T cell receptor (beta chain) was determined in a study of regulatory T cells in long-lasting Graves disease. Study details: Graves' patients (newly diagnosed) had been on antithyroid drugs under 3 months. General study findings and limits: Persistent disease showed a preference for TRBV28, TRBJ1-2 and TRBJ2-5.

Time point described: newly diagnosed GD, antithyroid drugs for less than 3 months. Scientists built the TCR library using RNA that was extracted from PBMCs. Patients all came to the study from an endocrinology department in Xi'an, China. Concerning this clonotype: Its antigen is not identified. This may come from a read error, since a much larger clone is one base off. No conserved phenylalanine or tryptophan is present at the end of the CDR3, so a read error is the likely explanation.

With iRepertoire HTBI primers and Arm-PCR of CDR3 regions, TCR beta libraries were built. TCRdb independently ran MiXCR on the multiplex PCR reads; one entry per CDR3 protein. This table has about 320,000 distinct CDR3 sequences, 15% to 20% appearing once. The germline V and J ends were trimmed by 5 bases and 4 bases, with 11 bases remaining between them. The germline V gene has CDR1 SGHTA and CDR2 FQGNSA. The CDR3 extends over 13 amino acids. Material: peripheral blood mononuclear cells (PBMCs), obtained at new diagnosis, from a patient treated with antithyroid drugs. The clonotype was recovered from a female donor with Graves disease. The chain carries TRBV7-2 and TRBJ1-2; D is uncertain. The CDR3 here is CASSPKGLYGYTL. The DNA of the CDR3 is TGTGCCAGCAGCCCCAAAGGACTCTATGGCTACACCTTA.